This TCR beta chain originates from a study of early T cells in non-severe SARS-CoV-2 infection. TCRdb recomputed calls from the 5' RACE reads with MiXCR, one row per CDR3 protein. The repertoire holds 50,000 to 60,000 distinct CDR3 sequences, with about 7.7% as singletons. In this sample, this clonotype turned up many times. The V end lost 0 bases, the J end lost 0 bases, and 9 bases lay between the germline ends. Germline loops: CDR1 SGHRS, CDR2 YFSETQ. The CDR3 is 15 amino acids. Material for sequencing was whole blood. The chain employs TRBV5-1 and TRBJ1-1; D unclear. The source is an adult who was a healthcare worker with PCR-confirmed SARS-CoV-2 infection or an uninfected control (not recorded which). CDR3 bases: TGCGCCAGCAGCTTGGGGCCAGTCATGAACACTGAAGCTTTCTTT. Its protein product is CASSLGPVMNTEAFF.